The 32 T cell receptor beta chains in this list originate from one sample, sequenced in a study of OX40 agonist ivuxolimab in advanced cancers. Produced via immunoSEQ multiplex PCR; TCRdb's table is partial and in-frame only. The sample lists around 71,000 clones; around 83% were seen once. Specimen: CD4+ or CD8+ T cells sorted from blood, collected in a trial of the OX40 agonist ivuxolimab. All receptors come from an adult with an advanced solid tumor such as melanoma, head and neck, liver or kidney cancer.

The CDR3 sequence is CASSKRGGSLYNEQFF. For the CDR3, the DNA is TGTGCCAGCAGCAAACGCGGGGGGAGCCTCTACAATGAGCAGTTCTTC. This chain links TRBV28 with TRBJ2-1; the match to TRBD2 covers 8 bases. The CDR3 is 16 amino acids. Germline assignment: CDR1 MDHEN and CDR2 SYDVKM. V lost 6 bases to trimming and J lost 3 bases; unmatched junction nucleotides: 10.

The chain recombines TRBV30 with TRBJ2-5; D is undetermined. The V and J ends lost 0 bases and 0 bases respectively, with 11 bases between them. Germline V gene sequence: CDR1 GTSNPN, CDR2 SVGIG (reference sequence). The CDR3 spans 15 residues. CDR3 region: CAWSVPRIYQETQYF. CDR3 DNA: TGTGCCTGGAGTGTACCTAGGATATACCAAGAGACCCAGTACTTC.

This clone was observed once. CDR3 DNA: TGTGCCTGGAGTTTACAGGGAGCTGAAGCTTTCTTT. Protein sequence: CAWSLQGAEAFF. The chain combines TRBV30 with TRBJ1-1; a weak D match, TRBD1 (6 bases). V was clipped by 2 bases and J by 6 bases, with 10 bases between them. The germline V gene encodes CDR1 GTSNPN and CDR2 SVGIG (reference sequence). The CDR3 is 12 residues long.

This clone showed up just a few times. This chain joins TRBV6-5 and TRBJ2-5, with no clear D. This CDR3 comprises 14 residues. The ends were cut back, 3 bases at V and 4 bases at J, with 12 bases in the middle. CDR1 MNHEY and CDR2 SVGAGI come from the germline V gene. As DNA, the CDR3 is TGTGCCAGCAGTTATAATCGTGGCCCAGAGACCCAGTACTTC. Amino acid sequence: CASSYNRGPETQYF.

The CDR3 region is CSARLDTEAFF. The DNA of the CDR3 is TGCAGTGCTAGATTAGACACTGAAGCTTTCTTT. The V call is TRBV20-1, the J call TRBJ1-1; D unresolved. This CDR3 has 11 amino acids. The germline V gene has CDR1 DFQATT and CDR2 SNEGSKA (reference sequence). V was shortened by 2 bases and J by 3 bases, with 4 bases between the two germline ends.

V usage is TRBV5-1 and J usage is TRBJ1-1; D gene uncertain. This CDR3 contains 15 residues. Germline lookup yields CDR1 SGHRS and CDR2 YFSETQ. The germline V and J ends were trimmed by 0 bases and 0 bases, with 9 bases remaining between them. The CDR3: CASSLGAAVNTEAFF. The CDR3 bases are TGCGCCAGCAGCTTGGGGGCAGCGGTGAACACTGAAGCTTTCTTT.

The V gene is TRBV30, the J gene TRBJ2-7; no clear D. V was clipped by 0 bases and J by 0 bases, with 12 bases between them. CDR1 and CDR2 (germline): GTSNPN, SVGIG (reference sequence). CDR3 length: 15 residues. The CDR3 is CAWSVKLVGSYEQYF. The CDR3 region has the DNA TGTGCCTGGAGTGTAAAGTTGGTCGGCTCCTACGAGCAGTACTTC.

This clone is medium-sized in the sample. The CDR3 nucleotides read TGCGCCAGCAGCTTGGGACTAGCGGCCATCGATGAGCAGTTCTTC. It codes for CASSLGLAAIDEQFF. The chain links TRBV5-1 to TRBJ2-1; 9 bases map to TRBD2. The germline V gene encodes CDR1 SGHRS and CDR2 YFSETQ. The J segment lost 8 bases and the V segment lost 0 bases, leaving 6 bases of the junction unmatched. The CDR3 is made up of 15 amino acids.

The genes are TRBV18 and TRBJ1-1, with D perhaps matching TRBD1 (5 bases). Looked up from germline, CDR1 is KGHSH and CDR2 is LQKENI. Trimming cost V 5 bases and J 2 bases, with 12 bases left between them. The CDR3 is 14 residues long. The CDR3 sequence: CASSAGTANTEAFF. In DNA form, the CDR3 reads TGTGCCAGCTCAGCCGGGACGGCCAACACTGAAGCTTTCTTT.

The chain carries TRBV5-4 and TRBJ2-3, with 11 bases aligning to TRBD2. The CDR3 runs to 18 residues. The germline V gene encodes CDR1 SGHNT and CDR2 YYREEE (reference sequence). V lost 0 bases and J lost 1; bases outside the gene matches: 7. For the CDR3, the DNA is TGTGCCAGCAGCTTGGACACTAGCGGGAGTTATGGCACAGATACGCAGTATTTT. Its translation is CASSLDTSGSYGTDTQYF.

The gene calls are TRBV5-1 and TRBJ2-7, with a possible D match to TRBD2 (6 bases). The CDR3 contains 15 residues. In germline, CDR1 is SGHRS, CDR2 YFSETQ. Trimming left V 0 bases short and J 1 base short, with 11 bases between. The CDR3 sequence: CASSLAGGGSYEQYF. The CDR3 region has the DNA TGCGCCAGCAGCTTGGCCGGAGGAGGGTCCTACGAGCAGTACTTC.

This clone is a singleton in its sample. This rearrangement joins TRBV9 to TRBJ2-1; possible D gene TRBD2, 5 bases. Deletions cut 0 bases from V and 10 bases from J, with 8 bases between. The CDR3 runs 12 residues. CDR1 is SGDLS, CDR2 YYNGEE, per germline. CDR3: CASSVAPGEQFF. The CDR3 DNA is TGTGCCAGCAGCGTAGCTCCGGGGGAGCAGTTCTTC.

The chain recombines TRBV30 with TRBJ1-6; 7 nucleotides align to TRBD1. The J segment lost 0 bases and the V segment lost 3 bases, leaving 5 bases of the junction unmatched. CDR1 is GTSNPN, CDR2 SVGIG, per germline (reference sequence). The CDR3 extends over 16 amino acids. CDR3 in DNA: TGTGCCTGGAGCCGACAGGGTGGCTCCTATAATTCACCCCTCCACTTT. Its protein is CAWSRQGGSYNSPLHF.

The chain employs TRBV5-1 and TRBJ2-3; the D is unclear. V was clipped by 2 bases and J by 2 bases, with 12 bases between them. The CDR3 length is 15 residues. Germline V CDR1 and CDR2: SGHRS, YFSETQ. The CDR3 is CASSFNSEYTDTQYF. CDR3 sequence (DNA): TGCGCCAGCAGCTTTAACAGCGAGTACACAGATACGCAGTATTTT.

Here the CDR3 reads CASRLIGQNEKLFF. For the CDR3, the DNA is TGTGCCAGCAGGCTCATCGGACAGAATGAAAAACTGTTTTTT. The chain joins TRBV27 to TRBJ1-4, with D possibly TRBD1 on 6 matching bases. The CDR3 covers 14 residues. Germline CDR1 and CDR2: MNHEY and SMNVEV (reference sequence). Trimming took off 6 bases at V and 5 bases at J, with 13 bases between the two ends.

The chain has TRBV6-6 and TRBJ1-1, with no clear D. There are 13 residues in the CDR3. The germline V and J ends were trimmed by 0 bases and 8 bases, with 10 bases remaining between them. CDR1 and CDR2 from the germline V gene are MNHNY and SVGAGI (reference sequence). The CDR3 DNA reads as TGTGCCAGCAGTTACTCCGTCGGACTCGAAGCTTTCTTT. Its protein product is CASSYSVGLEAFF.

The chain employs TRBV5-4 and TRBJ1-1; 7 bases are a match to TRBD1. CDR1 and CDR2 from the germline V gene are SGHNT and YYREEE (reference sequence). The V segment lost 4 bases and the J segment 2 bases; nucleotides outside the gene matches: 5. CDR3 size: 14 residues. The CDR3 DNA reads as TGTGCCAGCAGCGCCGGGACAGTCAACACTGAAGCTTTCTTT. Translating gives CASSAGTVNTEAFF.

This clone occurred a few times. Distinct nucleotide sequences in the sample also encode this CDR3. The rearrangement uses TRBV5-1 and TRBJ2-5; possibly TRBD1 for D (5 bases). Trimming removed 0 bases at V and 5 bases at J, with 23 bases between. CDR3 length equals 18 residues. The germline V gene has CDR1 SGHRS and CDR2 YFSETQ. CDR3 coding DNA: TGCGCCAGCAGCTTGGGTCTGGGCCAGGTGGGGCCCCGGGAGACCCAGTACTTC. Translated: CASSLGLGQVGPRETQYF.

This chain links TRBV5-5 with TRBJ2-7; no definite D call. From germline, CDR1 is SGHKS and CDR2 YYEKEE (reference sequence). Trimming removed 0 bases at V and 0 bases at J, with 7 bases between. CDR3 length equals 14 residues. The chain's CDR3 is CASSLDRASYEQYF. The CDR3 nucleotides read TGTGCCAGCAGCTTGGACAGAGCCTCCTACGAGCAGTACTTC.

In nucleotides, the CDR3 is TGTGCCAGCAGCGTCACCCAGGGAGGCGAGCAGTACTTC. It translates to CASSVTQGGEQYF. The chain couples TRBV9 to TRBJ2-7; tentatively, D is TRBD2 (6 bases). CDR3 size: 13 residues. The germline V and J ends were trimmed by 2 bases and 6 bases, with 12 bases remaining between them. Germline loops: CDR1 SGDLS, CDR2 YYNGEE.

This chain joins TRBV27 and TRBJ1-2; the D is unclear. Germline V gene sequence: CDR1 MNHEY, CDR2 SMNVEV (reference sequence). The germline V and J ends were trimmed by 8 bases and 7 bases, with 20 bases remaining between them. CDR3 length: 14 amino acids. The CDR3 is CASASADLVGGYTF. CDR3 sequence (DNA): TGTGCCAGCGCTAGTGCAGACCTTGTAGGTGGCTACACCTTC.

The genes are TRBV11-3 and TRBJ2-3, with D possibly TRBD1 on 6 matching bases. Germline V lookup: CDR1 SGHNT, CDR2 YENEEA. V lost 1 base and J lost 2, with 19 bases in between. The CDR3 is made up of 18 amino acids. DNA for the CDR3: TGTGCCAGCAGCTTAGGATTCAGGGGACGCCTTTCCACAGATACGCAGTATTTT. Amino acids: CASSLGFRGRLSTDTQYF.

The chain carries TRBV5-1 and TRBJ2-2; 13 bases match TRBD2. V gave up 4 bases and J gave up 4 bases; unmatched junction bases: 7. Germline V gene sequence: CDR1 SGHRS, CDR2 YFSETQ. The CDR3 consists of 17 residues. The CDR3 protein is CASSITGLAGSTGELFF. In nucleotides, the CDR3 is TGCGCCAGCAGCATTACGGGACTAGCGGGAAGCACCGGGGAGCTGTTTTTT. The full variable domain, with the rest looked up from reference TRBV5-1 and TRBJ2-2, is KAGVTQTPRYLIKTRGQQVTLSCSPISGHRSVSWYQQTPGQGLQFLFEYFSETQRNKGNFPGRFSGRQFSNSRSEMNVSTLELGDSALYLCASSITGLAGSTGELFFGEGSRLTVL.

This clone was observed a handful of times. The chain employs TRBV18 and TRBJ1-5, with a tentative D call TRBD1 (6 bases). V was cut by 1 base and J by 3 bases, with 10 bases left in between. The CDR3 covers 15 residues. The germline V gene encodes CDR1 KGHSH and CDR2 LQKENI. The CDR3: CASSPRGADNQPQHF. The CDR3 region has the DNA TGTGCCAGCTCACCACGGGGGGCGGACAATCAGCCCCAGCATTTT.

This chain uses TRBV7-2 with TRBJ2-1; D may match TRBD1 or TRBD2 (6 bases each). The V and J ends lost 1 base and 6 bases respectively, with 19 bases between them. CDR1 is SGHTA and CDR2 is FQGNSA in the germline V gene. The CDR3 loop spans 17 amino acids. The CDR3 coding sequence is TGTGCCAGCAGCTTAGGGTCGGGGGCGAACGTAGGCAATGAGCAGTTCTTC. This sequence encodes CASSLGSGANVGNEQFF.

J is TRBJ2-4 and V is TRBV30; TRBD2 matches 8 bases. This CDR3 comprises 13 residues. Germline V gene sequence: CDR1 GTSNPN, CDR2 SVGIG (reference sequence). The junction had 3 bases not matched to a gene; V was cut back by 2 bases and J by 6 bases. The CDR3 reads CAWSSGRGNIQYF. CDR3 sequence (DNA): TGTGCCTGGAGTAGCGGGAGAGGAAACATTCAGTACTTC.

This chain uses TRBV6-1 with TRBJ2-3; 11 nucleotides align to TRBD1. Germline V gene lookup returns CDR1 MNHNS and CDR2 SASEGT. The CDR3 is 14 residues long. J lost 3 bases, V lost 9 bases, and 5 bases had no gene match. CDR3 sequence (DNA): TGTGCCAGTGGGACAGGGGGTTTTACAGATACGCAGTATTTT. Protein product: CASGTGGFTDTQYF.

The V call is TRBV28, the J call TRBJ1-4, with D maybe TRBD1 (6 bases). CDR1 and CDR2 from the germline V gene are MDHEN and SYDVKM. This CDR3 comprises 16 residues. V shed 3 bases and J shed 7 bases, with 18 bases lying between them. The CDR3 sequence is CASSFGKGQRSEKLFF. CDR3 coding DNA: TGTGCCAGCAGTTTCGGCAAGGGACAACGAAGTGAAAAACTGTTTTTT.

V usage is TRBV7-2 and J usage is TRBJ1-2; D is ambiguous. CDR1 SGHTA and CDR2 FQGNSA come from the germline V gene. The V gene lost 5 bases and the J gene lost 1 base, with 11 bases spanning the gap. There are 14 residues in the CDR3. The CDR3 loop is CASSPSSINYGYTF. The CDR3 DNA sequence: TGTGCCAGCAGCCCTTCCTCCATTAACTATGGCTACACCTTC. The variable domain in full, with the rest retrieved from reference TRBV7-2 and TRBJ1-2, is GAGVSQSPSNKVTEKGKDVELRCDPISGHTALYWYRQSLGQGLEFLIYFQGNSAPDKSGLPSDRFSAERTGGSVSTLTIQRTQQEDSAVYLCASSPSSINYGYTFGSGTRLTVV.

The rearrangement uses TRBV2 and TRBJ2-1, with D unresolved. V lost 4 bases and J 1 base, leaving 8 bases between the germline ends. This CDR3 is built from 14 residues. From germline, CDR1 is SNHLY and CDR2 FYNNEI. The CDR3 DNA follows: TGTGCCAGCAGTGGTCCTCGGTCCTACAATGAGCAGTTCTTC. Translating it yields CASSGPRSYNEQFF.

The CDR3 loop reads CASSNSRGVNIQYF. In DNA form, the CDR3 reads TGTGCCAGCAGCAACTCGCGAGGGGTCAACATTCAGTACTTC. The rearrangement uses TRBV6-1 and TRBJ2-4, with D perhaps matching TRBD1 or TRBD2 (5 bases each). The germline V gene encodes CDR1 MNHNS and CDR2 SASEGT. V was clipped by 6 bases and J by 7 bases, with 16 bases between them. The CDR3 sequence is 14 residues long.

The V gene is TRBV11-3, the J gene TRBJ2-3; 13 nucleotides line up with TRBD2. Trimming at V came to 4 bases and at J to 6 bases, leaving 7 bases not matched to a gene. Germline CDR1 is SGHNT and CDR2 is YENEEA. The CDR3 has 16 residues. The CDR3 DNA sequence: TGTGCCAGCAGCTCTGGGACTAGCGGGACGGGGGATACGCAGTATTTT. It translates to CASSSGTSGTGDTQYF.